This T cell receptor beta chain was sequenced for a study of T cells in Graves' hyperthyroidism and ophthalmopathy. Study-wide points: Most expanded thyroid clonotypes above 0.001 also appeared in blood. Model-based prediction identified ophthalmopathy a median around 6.5 months prior to its onset.

To note about this clonotype: Antigen unknown.

Uncontrolled infection, other autoimmune disease, pregnancy and lactation each barred patients from inclusion. 9.5 to 10 ml fresh peripheral blood yielded the PBMCs. Amplified TCR beta CDR3 regions came from RNA transcripts. The HTBI primer set drove a first-round RT-PCR of the TCR CDR3. A single record per CDR3 protein comes from TCRdb applying MiXCR to the multiplex PCR reads. The sample contains about 640,000 distinct CDR3 sequences, around 20% of which appear only once. The CDR3 has 15 amino acids. From germline, CDR1 is ENHRY and CDR2 SYGVKD. After removal of 2 bases from V and 6 bases from J, the junction contained 4 bases not matched to a gene.

This sequence joins TRBV10-3 and TRBJ1-6; TRBD1 matches 7 bases. What was sequenced was blood. This sequence was found in a man between 25 and 39 years old with Graves' ophthalmopathy. CDR3 DNA sequence: TGTGCCATCAGTGAGAACAGGGGTACTAATTCACCCCTCCACTTT. Encoded protein: CAISENRGTNSPLHF.